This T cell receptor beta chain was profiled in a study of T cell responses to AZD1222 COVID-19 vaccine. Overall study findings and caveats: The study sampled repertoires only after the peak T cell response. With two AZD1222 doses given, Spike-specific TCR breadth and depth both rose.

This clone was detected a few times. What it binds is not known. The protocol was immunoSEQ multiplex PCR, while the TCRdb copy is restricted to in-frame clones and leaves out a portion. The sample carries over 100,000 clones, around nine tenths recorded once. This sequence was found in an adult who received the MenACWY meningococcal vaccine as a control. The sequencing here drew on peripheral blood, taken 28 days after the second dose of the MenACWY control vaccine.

This CDR3 reads CASSLDRTAGYTF. The CDR3 DNA reads as TGCGCCAGCAGCTTGGATCGGACAGCAGGCTACACCTTC. The chain carries TRBV5-1 and TRBJ1-2; maybe TRBD1 (6 bases). The V and J ends lost 0 bases and 8 bases respectively, with 11 bases between them. Looked up from germline, CDR1 is SGHRS and CDR2 is YFSETQ. The CDR3 totals 13 residues. The full variable domain, in which reference TRBV5-1 and TRBJ1-2 provide the parts outside the CDR3, is KAGVTQTPRYLIKTRGQQVTLSCSPISGHRSVSWYQQTPGQGLQFLFEYFSETQRNKGNFPGRFSGRQFSNSRSEMNVSTLELGDSALYLCASSLDRTAGYTFGSGTRLTVV.